The 23 T cell receptor beta chains given below trace back to one sample, sequenced in a study of shared clonotypes between healthy human individuals. Profiling relied on immunoSEQ multiplex PCR, and the TCRdb table lists in-frame clones only, not all of them. The table has about 1.5 million clones, roughly 96% seen once. Sequencing was done on a sample of naive CD4+ T cells sorted from blood. Noted subset: CD45RA+ positively selected. The receptors were gathered from a man in his thirties or forties in good health.

CDR3 protein: CASSYGRGGTYEQYF. DNA of the CDR3: TGTGCCAGCAGTTACGGCAGGGGGGGGACCTACGAGCAGTACTTC. The J gene is TRBJ2-7, the V gene TRBV6-5; D assignment may be TRBD1 or TRBD2 (7 bases each). The CDR3 covers 15 residues. The germline gives CDR1 MNHEY, CDR2 SVGAGI. The ends were cut back, 2 bases at V and 2 bases at J, with 13 bases in the middle.

About this clone: This specimen includes other DNA sequences encoding the same CDR3. The chain links TRBV28 to TRBJ2-7, with D possibly TRBD1 on 6 matching bases. Germline V lookup: CDR1 MDHEN, CDR2 SYDVKM. The CDR3 covers 13 residues. V was clipped by 4 bases and J by 3 bases, with 10 bases between them. CDR3 in amino acids: CASSSGQNYEQYF. The CDR3 DNA follows: TGTGCCAGCAGTTCGGGACAAAACTACGAGCAGTACTTC.

The chain is built from TRBV9 and TRBJ2-1; D is uncertain. The CDR3 is made up of 16 amino acids. V shed 0 bases and J shed 0 bases, with 10 bases lying between them. The germline CDR1 and CDR2 sequences are SGDLS and YYNGEE. The CDR3 nucleotides are TGTGCCAGCAGCGTAGGGACCAGTAGCTCCTACAATGAGCAGTTCTTC. The encoded protein is CASSVGTSSSYNEQFF. Combining the CDR3 with reference TRBV9 and TRBJ2-1 gives the whole variable domain DSGVTQTPKHLITATGQRVTLRCSPRSGDLSVYWYQQSLDQGLQFLIQYYNGEERAKGNILERFSAQQFPDLHSELNLSSLELGDSALYFCASSVGTSSSYNEQFFGPGTRLTVL.

CDR3 DNA: TGTGCCAGCAGCCAAATAACAGGGTACCAAGAGACCCAGTACTTC. Protein sequence: CASSQITGYQETQYF. The genes are TRBV7-9 and TRBJ2-5, with TRBD1 as a possible D gene (6 bases). The CDR3 totals 15 residues. V gave up 5 bases and J gave up 0 bases, with 13 bases separating them. Germline V gene data show CDR1 as SEHNR and CDR2 as FQNEAQ (reference sequence). The complete variable domain, with remaining parts taken from reference TRBV7-9 and TRBJ2-5, reads DTGVSQNPRHKITKRGQNVTFRCDPISEHNRLYWYRQTLGQGPEFLTYFQNEAQLEKSRLLSDRFSAERPKGSFSTLEIQRTEQGDSAMYLCASSQITGYQETQYFGPGTRLLVL.

V and J are TRBV13 and TRBJ2-3; 14 positions match TRBD2. Germline values: CDR1 PRHDT, CDR2 FYEKMQ (reference sequence). This CDR3 is built from 20 residues. J lost 2 bases, V lost 5 bases, and 15 bases had no gene match. In DNA, the CDR3 is TGTGCCAGCAGCCCAAGACTAGCGGGAGGGTCCCATTCTCTCACAGATACGCAGTATTTT. Its protein is CASSPRLAGGSHSLTDTQYF. The full variable domain, in which reference TRBV13 and TRBJ2-3 provide the parts outside the CDR3, is AAGVIQSPRHLIKEKRETATLKCYPIPRHDTVYWYQQGPGQDPQFLISFYEKMQSDKGSIPDRFSAQQFSDYHSELNMSSLELGDSALYFCASSPRLAGGSHSLTDTQYFGPGTRLTVL.

This clone was seen a single time. At the DNA level, this CDR3 is encoded by other sequences in the same sample as well. The V call is TRBV6-5, the J call TRBJ2-3; D remains unclear. V dropped 2 bases and J dropped 3 bases, with 9 bases sitting between them. This CDR3 is built from 14 residues. Germline lookup yields CDR1 MNHEY and CDR2 SVGAGI. The CDR3 DNA reads as TGTGCCAGCAGTTACGGTACCGGAACAGATACGCAGTATTTT. It yields the protein CASSYGTGTDTQYF.

The chain combines TRBV30 with TRBJ1-3; TRBD1 is a possible D gene (5 bases). The CDR3 has 13 residues. Germline assignment: CDR1 GTSNPN and CDR2 SVGIG (reference sequence). V dropped 4 bases and J dropped 6 bases, with 13 bases sitting between them. In nucleotides, the CDR3 is TGTGCCTGGATGGGGACTTTTGTAAACACCATATATTTT. The encoded protein is CAWMGTFVNTIYF. Supplemented by reference TRBV30 and TRBJ1-3, the full variable domain reads SQTIHQWPATLVQPVGSPLSLECTVEGTSNPNLYWYRQAAGRGLQLLFYSVGIGQISSEVPQNLSASRPQDRQFILSSKKLLLSDSGFYLCAWMGTFVNTIYFGEGSWLTVV.

V gene TRBV5-1 combines with J gene TRBJ2-7, with D hard to call. The CDR3 is 13 amino acids. Germline values: CDR1 SGHRS, CDR2 YFSETQ. Trimming left V 3 bases short and J 0 bases short, with 7 bases between. In DNA, the CDR3 is TGCGCCAGCAGCTCCGACGTCTCCTACGAGCAGTACTTC. It encodes CASSSDVSYEQYF.

The chain links TRBV15 to TRBJ2-7; the D is unclear. Germline assignment: CDR1 LNHNV and CDR2 YYDKDF (reference sequence). This CDR3 region has 13 residues. V lost 4 bases and J lost 2, with 9 bases in between. The CDR3 nucleotides are TGTGCCACCAGCAATCGGTCCCCCTACGAGCAGTACTTC. This gives the protein CATSNRSPYEQYF.

This chain uses TRBV28 with TRBJ1-1; D possibly corresponds to TRBD1 (6 bases). The CDR3 has 13 residues. The V and J ends lost 3 bases and 5 bases respectively, with 10 bases between them. Germline CDR1 and CDR2: MDHEN and SYDVKM. The CDR3 nucleotides read TGTGCCAGCAGTTTGAAGGGGGGAACTGAAGCTTTCTTT. It codes for CASSLKGGTEAFF.

The chain couples TRBV6-6 to TRBJ2-7; 7 nucleotides match TRBD1. The trim removed 4 bases at V and 2 bases at J, leaving 11 bases unmatched. From germline, CDR1 is MNHNY and CDR2 SVGAGI (reference sequence). CDR3 length equals 16 residues. The CDR3: CASSLTQRGHTYEQYF. CDR3 sequence (DNA): TGTGCCAGCAGTTTAACTCAGAGGGGGCATACCTACGAGCAGTACTTC.

The chain uses TRBV7-8 and TRBJ1-5; 9 bases are shared with TRBD1. Trimming removed 3 bases from V and 6 bases from J; junction bases left unmatched: 12. The CDR3 totals 17 residues. In germline, CDR1 is SGHVS, CDR2 FQNEAQ. The CDR3 loop reads CASSFFRRRQGGQPQHF. CDR3 nucleotide sequence: TGTGCCAGCAGCTTTTTCCGGAGGAGACAGGGGGGTCAGCCCCAGCATTTT.

This clone showed up just a few times. The CDR3 reads CASSFKGFQYF. CDR3 sequence (DNA): TGTGCCAGCAGTTTTAAGGGGTTCCAGTACTTC. The rearrangement uses TRBV28 and TRBJ2-5; D might be TRBD1 (5 bases). The germline CDR1 and CDR2 sequences are MDHEN and SYDVKM. This CDR3 spans 11 amino acids. With 3 bases removed from V and 10 bases from J, the gap between germline ends came to 9 bases. The whole variable domain, filled in from reference TRBV28 and TRBJ2-5, reads DVKVTQSSRYLVKRTGEKVFLECVQDMDHENMFWYRQDPGLGLRLIYFSYDVKMKEKGDIPEGYSVSREKKERFSLILESASTNQTSMYLCASSFKGFQYFGPGTRLLVL.

This clone was detected once. The gene calls are TRBV6-5 and TRBJ2-3; D remains unclear. This CDR3 comprises 14 residues. In germline, CDR1 is MNHEY, CDR2 SVGAGI. Trimming removed 2 bases at V and 3 bases at J, with 9 bases between. The CDR3: CASSYGIGTDTQYF. The CDR3 nucleotides are TGTGCCAGCAGTTACGGGATCGGGACAGATACGCAGTATTTT.

The J gene is TRBJ1-1, the V gene TRBV5-1; maybe TRBD1 (5 bases). With 0 bases removed from V and 1 base from J, the gap between germline ends came to 13 bases. The CDR3 has 16 amino acids. Germline-derived CDR1 and CDR2 are SGHRS and YFSETQ. Here the CDR3 DNA reads TGCGCCAGCAGCTTGGGTCCGGGGCAGGGGAACACTGAAGCTTTCTTT. It is translated as CASSLGPGQGNTEAFF. The full variable domain, rest sourced from reference TRBV5-1 and TRBJ1-1, is KAGVTQTPRYLIKTRGQQVTLSCSPISGHRSVSWYQQTPGQGLQFLFEYFSETQRNKGNFPGRFSGRQFSNSRSEMNVSTLELGDSALYLCASSLGPGQGNTEAFFGQGTRLTVV.

This clone was recorded only once. This chain uses TRBV4-3 with TRBJ1-1; D gene ambiguous. Looked up from germline, CDR1 is LGHNA and CDR2 is YSLEER. The ends were cut back, 4 bases at V and 0 bases at J, with 15 bases in the middle. CDR3 length: 16 residues. CDR3 loop: CASSPEGMGLNTEAFF. The CDR3, as DNA: TGCGCCAGCAGCCCAGAGGGAATGGGGTTGAACACTGAAGCTTTCTTT.

The V gene is TRBV4-1, the J gene TRBJ2-5; a possible D gene is TRBD2 (6 bases). Germline CDR1 MGHRA, CDR2 YSYEKL. The CDR3 extends over 16 amino acids. Trimming pared 1 base from V and 0 bases from J, leaving 12 bases between. The CDR3 region has the DNA TGCGCCAGCAGCCAAGGGTTCAAGCGGGACCAAGAGACCCAGTACTTC. Translated: CASSQGFKRDQETQYF.

The rearrangement uses TRBV4-1 and TRBJ2-3; 11 positions agree with TRBD2. Germline V gene data show CDR1 as MGHRA and CDR2 as YSYEKL. The CDR3 extends over 21 amino acids. The ends lost 3 bases at V and 7 bases at J; junction bases unmatched: 24. This CDR3 reads CASSQRIMEGEITSGRYTQYF. The DNA for the CDR3 is TGCGCCAGCAGCCAGCGCATAATGGAGGGAGAGATAACTAGCGGGAGATATACGCAGTATTTT.

This sequence joins TRBV27 and TRBJ2-1; TRBD2 matches 11 bases. Germline V gene sequence: CDR1 MNHEY, CDR2 SMNVEV (reference sequence). Trimming cost V 2 bases and J 6 bases; bases outside gene matches: 6. This CDR3 has 16 amino acids. The CDR3 nucleotides read TGTGCCAGCAGTTTACGCCGACTAGCGGGGACCAATGAGCAGTTCTTC. It translates to CASSLRRLAGTNEQFF.

The chain uses TRBV6-5 and TRBJ2-7; 7 bases fit TRBD1. The CDR3 is made up of 14 amino acids. Germline trimming cut 6 bases from V and 4 bases from J; bases unmatched to any gene: 9. Germline values: CDR1 MNHEY, CDR2 SVGAGI. CDR3 sequence: CASRMSGGSYEQYF. The CDR3 DNA follows: TGTGCCAGCAGAATGTCAGGGGGATCATACGAGCAGTACTTC.

The chain joins TRBV19 to TRBJ2-3; 8 bases are a match to TRBD2. CDR1 is LNHDA, CDR2 SQIVND, per germline (reference sequence). Trimming removed 6 bases from V and 0 bases from J; junction bases left unmatched: 5. The CDR3 contains 15 residues. The CDR3 here is CASSTSGISTDTQYF. The CDR3 DNA reads as TGTGCCAGTAGCACTAGCGGAATTAGCACAGATACGCAGTATTTT. Looking up the rest from reference TRBV19 and TRBJ2-3 gives the full variable domain: DGGITQSPKYLFRKEGQNVTLSCEQNLNHDAMYWYRQDPGQGLRLIYYSQIVNDFQKGDIAEGYSVSREKKESFPLTVTSAQKNPTAFYLCASSTSGISTDTQYFGPGTRLTVL.

About this clone itself: The identical CDR3 is also encoded by other nucleotide sequences in the sample. The CDR3: CASSLLAGTNTGELFF. The CDR3 DNA follows: TGTGCCAGCAGCTTATTAGCGGGAACGAACACCGGGGAGCTGTTTTTT. The chain is built from TRBV7-3 and TRBJ2-2, with 8 bases aligning to TRBD2. The CDR3 sequence is 16 residues long. The ends lost 2 bases at V and 0 bases at J; junction bases unmatched: 2. CDR1 and CDR2 from the germline V gene are SGHTA and FQGTGA.

This sequence joins TRBV5-4 and TRBJ2-5; 7 bases are shared with TRBD2. The CDR3 totals 13 residues. V lost 4 bases, J lost 5 bases, and 5 bases stayed unmatched. Germline lookup yields CDR1 SGHNT and CDR2 YYREEE (reference sequence). CDR3 in DNA: TGTGCCAGCAGCGGGGGGGAGTGGGAGACCCAGTACTTC. Encoded protein: CASSGGEWETQYF.